This T cell receptor (beta chain) is from a study of PD-L1 blockade in urothelial cancer. Trimming cost V 4 bases and J 5 bases; bases outside gene matches: 2. CDR1 LGHNA and CDR2 YNFKEQ come from the germline V gene. The CDR3 runs 14 residues. Added to each PCR by spiking were synthetic TCR analog templates. Profiled with immunoSEQ multiplex PCR; TCRdb holds only in-frame clones, not every one. This sample has more than 45,000 clones, with about 86% found just once. The receptor was isolated from a man aged 60-69 years with urothelial cancer. Sequences were derived from PBMCs, sampled around atezolizumab (anti-PD-L1) treatment. This chain uses TRBV4-2 with TRBJ1-4; TRBD1 aligns across 9 bases. CDR3: CASSPGTGNEKLFF. CDR3 sequence (DNA): TGTGCCAGCAGCCCCGGGACAGGGAATGAAAAACTGTTTTTT.